The next 15 T cell receptor beta chains were all read from a single sample in a study of cytomegalovirus exposure and HLA in healthy donors. Primers: 60 Vbeta forward and 13 Jbeta reverse. Sequenced by immunoSEQ multiplex PCR; TCRdb stores in-frame clones only, minus some. Of roughly 100,000 clones detected, about four fifths appear once; the ten largest clones hold 3% to 4%. Source material: PBMCs. The receptor source for this set is a man aged 25 to 40 in good health and CMV-seropositive.

The V call is TRBV9, the J call TRBJ2-5, with D perhaps TRBD1 (5 bases). The CDR3 totals 17 residues. With 0 bases removed from V and 5 bases from J, the gap between germline ends came to 20 bases. Germline V lookup: CDR1 SGDLS, CDR2 YYNGEE. The DNA for the CDR3 is TGTGCCAGCAGCGTAGGAGGAGACTCACCGCCAGGGGAGACCCAGTACTTC. It is translated as CASSVGGDSPPGETQYF.

The chain employs TRBV5-1 and TRBJ2-6; 8 bases fit TRBD1. This CDR3 has 17 amino acids. Losses at the gene ends were 0 bases for V and 1 base for J; bases not matched to a gene: 3. CDR1 is SGHRS and CDR2 is YFSETQ in the germline V gene. CDR3 sequence: CASSLGTGPSGANVLTF. For the CDR3, the DNA is TGCGCCAGCAGCTTGGGGACAGGGCCGTCTGGGGCCAACGTCCTGACTTTC.

The table lists this clone with a count of one. This chain links TRBV6-5 with TRBJ2-1; 9 bases are shared with TRBD2. This CDR3 comprises 16 residues. The junction had 7 bases not matched to a gene; V was cut back by 4 bases and J by 3 bases. The germline V gene has CDR1 MNHEY and CDR2 SVGAGI. The CDR3 DNA reads TGTGCCAGCAGTTCCTCCGGAGCGGGAGGCTACAATGAGCAGTTCTTC. This codes for CASSSSGAGGYNEQFF.

As concerns this clone: Germline is not matched at one junction end, which may reflect a read error. This sequence joins TRBV5-1 and TRBJ2-2, with D perhaps TRBD2 (6 bases). The CDR3 spans 16 residues. Germline assignment: CDR1 SGHRS and CDR2 YFSETQ. In DNA form, the CDR3 reads TGCGCCAGCAGCTTTAATGTCGCAGGAAGCACCGGGGGGCTGTTTTTT. It yields the protein CASSFNVAGSTGGLFF.

The V and J genes are TRBV6-1 and TRBJ2-1; 9 bases match TRBD2. The CDR3 length is 14 residues. The germline V gene encodes CDR1 MNHNS and CDR2 SASEGT. V dropped 2 bases and J dropped 10; count of bases not matched to a gene: 6. The CDR3 nucleotides read TGTGCCAGCAGTGAACTAGCGGGAATTGCGGAGCAGTTCTTC. Protein product: CASSELAGIAEQFF.

The chain has TRBV29-1 and TRBJ2-3; 8 bases align to TRBD2. Germline lookup yields CDR1 SQVTM and CDR2 ANQGSEA. The junction had 2 bases not matched to a gene; V was cut back by 4 bases and J by 2 bases. This CDR3 comprises 13 residues. The CDR3 protein is CSVAGGATDTQYF. CDR3 nucleotide sequence: TGCAGCGTTGCCGGGGGGGCCACAGATACGCAGTATTTT.

The rearrangement uses TRBV28 and TRBJ2-7, with D tentatively TRBD1 (5 bases). Trimming cost V 7 bases and J 5 bases, with 15 bases left between them. The CDR3 covers 13 residues. CDR1 is MDHEN and CDR2 is SYDVKM in the germline V gene. CDR3 region: CASTLRRADEQYF. CDR3 coding DNA: TGTGCCAGCACCCTGCGCAGGGCGGACGAGCAGTACTTC.

V gene TRBV2 combines with J gene TRBJ2-1; 12 bases fit TRBD2. With V trimmed by 5 bases and J by 5 bases, 7 bases remained unmatched. Germline values: CDR1 SNHLY, CDR2 FYNNEI. The CDR3 has 16 residues. CDR3 in amino acids: CASSYRGLAGDNEQFF. CDR3 coding DNA: TGTGCCAGCAGTTACAGGGGACTAGCGGGCGACAATGAGCAGTTCTTC. Drawing the rest from reference TRBV2 and TRBJ2-1, the complete variable domain is EPEVTQTPSHQVTQMGQEVILRCVPISNHLYFYWYRQILGQKVEFLVSFYNNEISEKSEIFDDQFSVERPDGSNFTLKIRSTKLEDSAMYFCASSYRGLAGDNEQFFGPGTRLTVL.

This chain connects TRBV28 to TRBJ2-1; 7 bases fit TRBD2. V gave up 2 bases and J gave up 1 base; unmatched junction bases: 11. Germline V CDR1 and CDR2: MDHEN, SYDVKM. This CDR3 has 18 amino acids. CDR3 region: CASSLERGSGSSYNEQFF. DNA for the CDR3: TGTGCCAGCAGTTTAGAGAGGGGTAGCGGGTCTTCCTACAATGAGCAGTTCTTC.

The chain employs TRBV28 and TRBJ2-5; TRBD1 matches at 7 bases. The last part of the DNA fits TRBJ2-7 better; the J call may be wrong. Germline V lookup: CDR1 MDHEN, CDR2 SYDVKM. CDR3 size: 14 residues. The CDR3 sequence is CASSTPGQSYEQYF. In DNA form, the CDR3 reads TGTGCCAGCAGTACACCGGGACAGTCCTACGAGCAGTACTTC.

There are a few counts of this clone. The V gene is TRBV7-8, the J gene TRBJ2-2, with D perhaps matching TRBD1 (5 bases). The germline V gene encodes CDR1 SGHVS and CDR2 FQNEAQ. Trimming pared 4 bases from V and 0 bases from J, leaving 15 bases between. The CDR3 length is 17 residues. In DNA, the CDR3 is TGTGCCAGCAGCTGGCCGGCAGGGTTTTCGAACACCGGGGAGCTGTTTTTT. This translates into CASSWPAGFSNTGELFF.

V and J are TRBV10-3 and TRBJ2-4; 9 bases are shared with TRBD1. CDR1 and CDR2 from the germline V gene are ENHRY and SYGVKD. With V trimmed by 5 bases and J by 5 bases, 4 bases remained unmatched. The CDR3 sequence is 14 residues long. This CDR3 reads CAISPGQGQNIQYF. CDR3 DNA: TGTGCCATCAGTCCGGGACAGGGACAAAACATTCAGTACTTC.

This chain joins TRBV28 and TRBJ1-4; 7 bases line up with TRBD1. This CDR3 has 15 amino acids. V lost 4 bases, J lost 4 bases, and 6 bases stayed unmatched. Germline V CDR1 and CDR2: MDHEN, SYDVKM. CDR3 amino acids: CASSYRDSLNEKLFF. The DNA for the CDR3 is TGTGCCAGCAGTTACAGGGACAGCCTTAATGAAAAACTGTTTTTT.

The chain links TRBV4-1 to TRBJ2-2; D may be TRBD2 (5 bases). V was pared by 0 bases and J by 6 bases, with 8 bases between. Germline V CDR1 and CDR2: MGHRA, YSYEKL. CDR3 size: 14 residues. The CDR3, as DNA: TGCGCCAGCAGCCAAGATTCTAGCCCCGGGGAGCTGTTTTTT. This sequence encodes CASSQDSSPGELFF.

The chain links TRBV5-1 to TRBJ1-1; no clear D. The V gene lost 2 bases and the J gene lost 3 bases, with 14 bases spanning the gap. Per germline, CDR1 SGHRS and CDR2 YFSETQ. The CDR3 extends over 15 amino acids. The CDR3 region has the DNA TGCGCCAGCAGCTTACCGGGTGGGTGGGACACTGAAGCTTTCTTT. The encoded protein is CASSLPGGWDTEAFF.